These 26 T cell receptor beta chains came from one sample sequenced in a study of cytomegalovirus exposure and HLA in healthy donors. This PCR relied on a set of 60 Vbeta primers and 13 Jbeta primers. Measured with immunoSEQ multiplex PCR; TCRdb has only the in-frame clones, and not every one. The table has fewer than 95,000 clones, approximately 80% seen once. The specimen was PBMCs. Receptors were obtained from a man younger than 35 in good health and CMV-seronegative.

Comments on this clone: The junction differs from germline at one of its ends, possibly a read error. This CDR3 is CSSSPGGGVRLPLHF. The CDR3 DNA reads TGTTCCAGCAGCCCGGGGGGTGGTGTCCGGTTGCCCCTCCACTTT. The chain carries TRBV7-9 and TRBJ1-6; D perhaps matches TRBD1 (5 bases). Looked up from germline, CDR1 is SEHNR and CDR2 is FQNEAQ (reference sequence). The length of the CDR3 is 15 residues. The variable domain in full, with the rest retrieved from reference TRBV7-9 and TRBJ1-6, is DTGVSQNPRHKITKRGQNVTFRCDPISEHNRLYWYRQTLGQGPEFLTYFQNEAQLEKSRLLSDRFSAERPKGSFSTLEIQRTEQGDSAMYLCSSSPGGGVRLPLHFGNGTRLTVT.

This chain uses TRBV13 with TRBJ1-2; 10 positions match TRBD1. The V and J ends lost 5 bases and 8 bases, in that order; junction bases with no gene match: 5. The germline V gene has CDR1 PRHDT and CDR2 FYEKMQ (reference sequence). There are 13 residues in the CDR3. CDR3 loop: CASSDRGRYGYTF. DNA of the CDR3: TGTGCCAGCAGCGACAGGGGGCGTTACGGCTACACCTTC.

The chain has TRBV2 and TRBJ2-7; tentative D call: TRBD1 (5 bases). The CDR3 sequence is 14 residues long. CDR1 is SNHLY, CDR2 FYNNEI, per germline. With 5 bases removed from V and 2 bases from J, the gap between germline ends came to 13 bases. The CDR3 is CASSTQGMAYEQYF. CDR3 coding DNA: TGTGCCAGCAGTACCCAGGGAATGGCCTACGAGCAGTACTTC.

The CDR3 sequence is CASSPTSRVAQETQYF. The CDR3 DNA sequence: TGTGCCAGCAGCCCAACTTCGCGGGTTGCCCAAGAGACCCAGTACTTC. The chain combines TRBV9 with TRBJ2-5, with D perhaps matching TRBD2 (5 bases). Per the germline V gene, CDR1 is SGDLS and CDR2 is YYNGEE. The V and J ends lost 4 bases and 1 base respectively, with 17 bases between them. This CDR3 is 16 amino acids long.

The rearrangement links TRBV6-5 to TRBJ2-7, with TRBD1 matching over 9 bases. The ends lost 4 bases at V and 5 bases at J; junction bases unmatched: 6. There are 14 residues in the CDR3. Germline assignment: CDR1 MNHEY and CDR2 SVGAGI. The CDR3 here is CASSWGTGNNEQYF. In DNA, the CDR3 is TGTGCCAGCAGTTGGGGGACAGGGAACAACGAGCAGTACTTC.

The genes are TRBV12-5 and TRBJ2-5, with a possible D match to TRBD2 (6 bases). Trimming took 6 bases from V and 4 from J, leaving 21 bases between them. This CDR3 has 16 amino acids. Looked up from germline, CDR1 is LGHNT and CDR2 is FRNRAP. DNA of the CDR3: TGTGCTAGTGGGGGCGGACCCCCCTCCGGGGGAGAGACCCAGTACTTC. Protein product: CASGGGPPSGGETQYF.

This chain links TRBV2 with TRBJ1-1; D might be TRBD1 (6 bases). CDR3 size: 12 residues. The germline V and J ends were trimmed by 8 bases and 3 bases, with 10 bases remaining between them. CDR1 SNHLY and CDR2 FYNNEI come from the germline V gene. The CDR3 coding sequence is TGTGCCAGCCATACAGGGTACACTGAAGCTTTCTTT. Its translation: CASHTGYTEAFF. Full variable domain (outside the CDR3, taken from reference TRBV2 and TRBJ1-1): EPEVTQTPSHQVTQMGQEVILRCVPISNHLYFYWYRQILGQKVEFLVSFYNNEISEKSEIFDDQFSVERPDGSNFTLKIRSTKLEDSAMYFCASHTGYTEAFFGQGTRLTVV.

V and J are TRBV6-1 and TRBJ2-6; D gene unclear. From germline, CDR1 is MNHNS and CDR2 SASEGT. CDR3 length equals 14 residues. V lost 6 bases, J lost 1 base, and 7 bases lay in between. The CDR3 sequence is CASSPLSGANVLTF. Written as DNA, the CDR3 is TGTGCCAGCAGCCCTCTATCTGGGGCCAACGTCCTGACTTTC.

V gene TRBV9 combines with J gene TRBJ2-5, with TRBD2 matching over 7 bases. CDR1 is SGDLS and CDR2 is YYNGEE in the germline V gene. Trimming removed 0 bases from V and 2 bases from J; junction bases left unmatched: 13. This CDR3 has 18 amino acids. The CDR3 here is CASSVGNPGLEVQETQYF. CDR3 bases: TGTGCCAGCAGCGTAGGAAATCCCGGACTAGAAGTTCAAGAGACCCAGTACTTC.

This clone was counted between two and nine times. The chain has TRBV9 and TRBJ2-3; 9 positions match TRBD2. The germline V gene has CDR1 SGDLS and CDR2 YYNGEE. The CDR3 consists of 16 residues. The ends lost 0 bases at V and 4 bases at J; junction bases unmatched: 6. DNA for the CDR3: TGTGCCAGCAGCGTAGCGGGCGGGGGGGCCGCAGATACGCAGTATTTT. Translation: CASSVAGGGAADTQYF.

J is TRBJ1-1 and V is TRBV11-2, with 7 bases matching TRBD1. Germline values: CDR1 SGHAT, CDR2 FQNNGV. CDR3 length equals 13 residues. The V gene end was trimmed by 3 bases and the J gene end by 5 bases; junction bases not matched to a gene: 3. CDR3 coding DNA: TGTGCCAGCAGCTTGACAGGGAGGACTGAAGCTTTCTTT. This encodes CASSLTGRTEAFF.

The chain links TRBV11-2 to TRBJ1-1; 7 nucleotides match TRBD1. Germline lookup yields CDR1 SGHAT and CDR2 FQNNGV. The junction had 3 bases not matched to a gene; V was cut back by 8 bases and J by 0 bases. This CDR3 comprises 13 residues. Here the CDR3 reads CASGGQLNTEAFF. The CDR3 DNA follows: TGTGCCAGCGGGGGACAGCTGAACACTGAAGCTTTCTTT.

The chain couples TRBV6-5 to TRBJ1-2, with a possible D match to TRBD1 (6 bases). This CDR3 is 15 amino acids long. Trimming removed 4 bases at V and 3 bases at J, with 15 bases between. Germline loops: CDR1 MNHEY, CDR2 SVGAGI. In nucleotides, the CDR3 is TGTGCCAGCAGTTTCTTGGGGGCTGAGGACTATGGCTACACCTTC. This sequence encodes CASSFLGAEDYGYTF.

The chain links TRBV5-1 to TRBJ2-7, with D perhaps matching TRBD2 (7 bases). Germline CDR1 is SGHRS and CDR2 is YFSETQ. CDR3 size: 15 residues. V lost 2 bases and J lost 2, with 14 bases in between. The CDR3 region has the DNA TGCGCCAGCAGCTTAACAAGGGGGGGGCCCTACGAGCAGTACTTC. It specifies CASSLTRGGPYEQYF.

Note on this clone: Compared with germline, one end of the junction differs, possibly owing to a read error. The chain recombines TRBV27 with TRBJ2-7; the D gene is possibly TRBD1 (6 bases). Germline V gives CDR1 MNHEY, CDR2 SMNVEV (reference sequence). This CDR3 spans 15 amino acids. The CDR3 coding sequence is TGTGCCAGCAGTTCTACAGGGACGCTCTCCTACGAGCAGCACTTC. Its translation is CASSSTGTLSYEQHF.

The genes are TRBV30 and TRBJ2-2; 8 nucleotides match TRBD1. The CDR3 is made up of 14 amino acids. Germline V gives CDR1 GTSNPN, CDR2 SVGIG (reference sequence). V was clipped by 8 bases and J by 3 bases; unmatched bases: 8. CDR3: CAGNQGADTGELFF. The DNA of the CDR3 is TGTGCCGGGAACCAGGGGGCGGACACCGGGGAGCTGTTTTTT.

This clone was found once. The chain is built from TRBV6-5 and TRBJ1-2, with D tentatively TRBD1 (6 bases). CDR1 is MNHEY, CDR2 SVGAGI, per germline. This CDR3 comprises 13 residues. V lost 7 bases to trimming and J lost 8 bases, with 17 bases between them. The CDR3 DNA follows: TGTGCCAGCATCAATTGGGGGGGCTGGGGCTACACCTTC. Protein sequence: CASINWGGWGYTF.

This clone occurred a few times. V gene TRBV10-3 combines with J gene TRBJ1-2; a weak D match, TRBD1 (5 bases). The germline gives CDR1 ENHRY, CDR2 SYGVKD. Trimming cost V 6 bases and J 6 bases, with 14 bases left between them. This CDR3 has 13 residues. The DNA of the CDR3 is TGTGCCATCAGCCCCAAAGGGGCCCATGGCTACACCTTC. Its translation is CAISPKGAHGYTF.

This clone was seen a single time. The genes are TRBV5-4 and TRBJ1-1, with TRBD1 identical over 8 bases. CDR1 is SGHNT and CDR2 is YYREEE in the germline V gene (reference sequence). J gave up 6 bases and V 3 bases, and 7 bases lay outside the gene matches. The CDR3 covers 14 residues. CDR3 loop: CASSWGTGGAEAFF. CDR3 bases: TGTGCCAGCAGCTGGGGCACAGGGGGGGCTGAAGCTTTCTTT.

In nucleotides, the CDR3 is TGTGCCAGCAGCTTGGCCGGACAGGGGGCCTATGGCTACACCTTC. Protein sequence: CASSLAGQGAYGYTF. The chain couples TRBV13 to TRBJ1-2; 11 bases align to TRBD1. This CDR3 spans 15 amino acids. The germline V gene encodes CDR1 PRHDT and CDR2 FYEKMQ (reference sequence). Trimming at V came to 3 bases and at J to 4 bases, leaving 4 bases not matched to a gene.

The chain carries TRBV9 and TRBJ2-2; the match to TRBD2 covers 13 bases. Trimming cost V 3 bases and J 0 bases; bases outside gene matches: 5. CDR3 size: 18 residues. Germline CDR1 and CDR2: SGDLS and YYNGEE. The CDR3 is CASSAQLAGGANTGELFF. CDR3 nucleotide sequence: TGTGCCAGCAGCGCCCAACTAGCGGGGGGGGCGAACACCGGGGAGCTGTTTTTT.

The rearrangement joins TRBV14 to TRBJ2-7, with TRBD2 identical over 8 bases. J was trimmed by 7 bases and V by 1 base; bases with no gene match: 24. The CDR3 has 20 amino acids. Germline lookup yields CDR1 SGHDN and CDR2 FVKESK. The chain's CDR3 is CASSQGYRGGPLNPSWEQYF. The CDR3 region has the DNA TGTGCCAGCAGCCAAGGTTATCGCGGGGGGCCATTGAACCCTTCTTGGGAGCAGTACTTC.

This rearrangement joins TRBV29-1 to TRBJ1-4, with 7 nucleotides matching TRBD1. Germline V gene sequence: CDR1 SQVTM, CDR2 ANQGSEA. The CDR3 has 15 amino acids. J lost 4 bases, V lost 7 bases, and 12 bases had no gene match. CDR3: CSASPGTAVNEKLFF. The CDR3 DNA reads TGCAGCGCATCACCCGGGACAGCTGTTAATGAAAAACTGTTTTTT.

This clone was recorded only once. The chain has TRBV6-1 and TRBJ1-1; D gene uncertain. V was trimmed by 6 bases and J by 4 bases, leaving 15 bases between them. CDR1 is MNHNS and CDR2 is SASEGT in the germline V gene. CDR3 length equals 14 residues. CDR3 DNA sequence: TGTGCCAGCAGAGGTGGGCCGGGAGTCACTGAAGCTTTCTTT. This sequence encodes CASRGGPGVTEAFF.

This clone was seen a few times. The J gene is TRBJ1-2, the V gene TRBV4-2; D is undetermined. This CDR3 is 14 amino acids long. The V and J ends lost 0 bases and 5 bases respectively, with 10 bases between them. Per germline, CDR1 LGHNA and CDR2 YNFKEQ. The CDR3 region is CASSQDLSGYGYTF. For the CDR3, the DNA is TGTGCCAGCAGCCAAGATCTTTCGGGTTATGGCTACACCTTC.

The chain has TRBV5-8 and TRBJ2-3, with TRBD2 as a possible D gene (7 bases). V lost 3 bases and J 0 bases, leaving 11 bases between the germline ends. This CDR3 is built from 15 residues. The germline CDR1 and CDR2 sequences are SGHTS and YDEGEE. The chain's CDR3 is CASSSGGASTDTQYF. CDR3 coding DNA: TGTGCCAGCAGCTCGGGGGGCGCCAGCACAGATACGCAGTATTTT.